The entry below describes one T cell receptor beta chain. Ten or more counts support this clonotype. The antigen this receptor binds is unknown. Base qualities are missing; no much larger clone stands one base away. The library was made by UMI-ligation and nested PCR. An equimolar mix of two oligonucleotides covering both TRBC1 and TRBC2 was used as the beta constant-region primer. A single-stranded oligonucleotide carrying the SP2 primer and a 12-nucleotide UMI was ligated to the 3' end of the cDNA by T4 RNA ligase 1. The ligated cDNA went through four rounds of PCR with nested alpha and beta constant-region primers together with the SP2 primer. The ligation reaction was incubated at 16°C for about 20-25 hours. To avoid over-amplification, PCR2 was usually performed as a SYBR Green qPCR and halted once a predetermined threshold was reached. Agencourt AMPure XP magnetic beads were used for all purifications after the first. Library amounts were measured by Qubit and library quality was assessed on a TapeStation, where the main peak was expected at around 650 bp. The pooled libraries were sequenced on an Illumina MiSeq using v2 2x251 paired-end kits, which usually yielded about 0.9-2.1 million reads per sample. Libraries were pooled at around 3.8 nM per sample, and roughly 4.5-7% PhiX was added to improve cluster recognition. Concerning the study's data processing: Decombinator assigned V and J genes to Demultiplexor-processed FASTQ reads by tag matching, allowing a single base-pair mismatch. Collapsinator relied on UMIs to fix sequencing errors as well as frequency errors caused by PCR heterogeneity. CDR3Translator translated TCRs and extracted CDR3s from the conserved cysteine to the FGXG phenylalanine, flagging non-productive sequences. Gini, Shannon entropy and inverse Simpson indices were computed after subsampling the repertoires to the same number of UMI-defined TCRs. Power-law fits to clonotype abundance distributions were performed by maximum likelihood within the linear range. For one naive CD8 sample, the pipeline and MIGEC produced similar UMI counts, unique TCR numbers and clonal distributions. The repertoires were searched for about 7,300 CMV-associated CDR3 sequences that had been compiled from VDJdb and a published dataset. TCRdb reprocessing: public reads trimmed at Q25 with fastp, clones called with MiXCR, in-frame beta chains kept. Each entry is one CDR3 protein sequence, shown with its most common DNA and genes. The V and J calls and clone size are TCRdb's, not the authors'. For this sample there are over 20,000 distinct CDR3 sequences; more than 9.5% appear just once. Of the sample, roughly 20% falls within the top ten clones.

This sample stems from a study of naive and memory T cell subsets (dated by TCRdb to about 2017). For the study in its entirety: An open-source, UMI-based TCR alpha and beta sequencing pipeline was applied to sorted naive and memory peripheral blood T cell subsets. RNA was DNase-treated and reverse transcribed with TCR constant-region primers, mostly using SuperScript III. IgG serology results and the functional CMV T cell responses were in complete agreement. What the study reported, not specific to this receptor: In both CD4 and CD8 cells, the Gini index increased while Shannon and inverse Simpson diversity decreased from naive through CM, EM and EMRA. RNA-based TCR counts may be influenced by expression changes linked to T cell activation and differentiation. The repertoire findings for the naive and memory subsets could not be validated, as no ground truth was available. After error correction, over 90% of naive TCR sequences appeared only once, giving much steeper abundance distributions than memory subsets. TCR abundance followed a power law whose exponent differed between naive and memory subsets but was consistent across the three individuals. Single alpha or beta chain sequences, rather than paired alpha/beta receptors, were used to define clonotypes.

From the second PCR step onward, the TCR alpha chain libraries and the TCR beta chain libraries were amplified separately. To determine each donor's CMV status, fresh PBMCs were stimulated overnight with CMV viral lysate, and IFNgamma production from CD4+ T cells was then assessed. Miltenyi beads were used first to positively select CD4 T cells, and CD8 T cells were then positively selected from the CD4-negative fraction. Cells were stained for CD3, CD4, CD8, CD45RA, CD27 and a live/dead dye and were sorted on a BD Aria II into four subsets based on CD45RA and CD27. A few healthy volunteers provided blood, and the blood of each volunteer was split into CD4 and CD8 T cells and then into four differentiation subsets. Approximately 130 ml of peripheral blood was drawn per donor, and PBMC were isolated by Ficoll-Paque PLUS density-gradient centrifugation. Sorted cells were lysed in RLT buffer, and RNA was extracted with a Qiagen RNeasy kit and stored at -80°C.

Ends trimmed: V by 3 bases, J by 3 bases; bases unmatched to a gene: 5. Based on the germline V gene (reference sequence), the CDR1 and CDR2 sequences are SEHNR and FQNEAQ. The CDR3 measures 16 amino acids from cysteine to phenylalanine. Just the 48-base CDR3 DNA is kept, in frame starting at base 1. This receptor chain uses TRBV7-9 and TRBJ2-2; 9 bases in between match TRBD1. The source is a human donor in good health. Input material: central memory CD8+ T cells from blood. The cell subset or site tag for this specimen amounts to: central memory, CD45RA- CD27+. The nucleotide sequence reads as follows: TGTGCCAGCAGCTTTCGACAGGGGGTGGACACCGGGGAGCTGTTTTTT. It translates to CASSFRQGVDTGELFF.